These 30 T cell receptor beta chains were sequenced from one sample in a study of Ad26.COV2.S vaccination and SARS-CoV-2 variants. Clones were sequenced by immunoSEQ multiplex PCR, and TCRdb holds only the in-frame ones, with some missing. Here the sample spans over 100,000 clones, around 81% being singletons. The sequencing here drew on peripheral blood, taken after recovery from COVID-19. Every receptor here comes from a human donor who had recovered from COVID-19.

The V call is TRBV12-3 or TRBV12-4, the J call TRBJ1-5; D not certain. The CDR3 is 12 residues long. Trimming removed 2 bases at V and 5 bases at J, with 4 bases between. This CDR3 reads CASSLMDQPQHF. CDR3 coding DNA: TGTGCCAGCAGTTTAATGGATCAGCCCCAGCATTTT.

The rearrangement uses TRBV2 and TRBJ2-3; a possible D gene is TRBD1 (5 bases). Trimming stripped 8 bases from V and 0 bases from J, with 9 bases between. The CDR3 runs 13 residues. The germline CDR1 and CDR2 sequences are SNHLY and FYNNEI. The CDR3 region is CASGWGSTDTQYF. The DNA of the CDR3 is TGTGCCAGCGGTTGGGGCAGCACAGATACGCAGTATTTT.

V and J are TRBV6-5 and TRBJ2-7, with D possibly matching TRBD1 (5 bases). This CDR3 is built from 13 residues. Per the germline V gene, CDR1 is MNHEY and CDR2 is SVGAGI. V shed 5 bases and J shed 6 bases, with 14 bases lying between them. Here the CDR3 DNA reads TGTGCCAGCAGTCCCACGGACATCCGCGAGCAGTACTTC. This gives the protein CASSPTDIREQYF.

J is TRBJ1-2 and V is TRBV6-5; 7 bases are shared with TRBD1. Germline loops: CDR1 MNHEY, CDR2 SVGAGI. Losses at the gene ends were 7 bases for V and 2 bases for J; bases not matched to a gene: 7. This CDR3 region has 14 residues. The CDR3 DNA is TGTGCCAGCAACCGACAGGGAGGGAACTATGGCTACACCTTC. Amino acid sequence: CASNRQGGNYGYTF.

The table lists this clone with a few counts. CDR3 sequence: CATSFTGQAADTQYF. The CDR3 nucleotides read TGTGCCACCAGCTTCACGGGCCAAGCCGCAGATACGCAGTATTTT. The chain joins TRBV24-1 to TRBJ2-3; no clear D gene. The V end was cut by 7 bases, the J end by 4 bases, with 17 bases between. Germline V lookup: CDR1 KGHDR, CDR2 SFDVKD. CDR3 length equals 15 residues.

The chain combines TRBV23-1 with TRBJ1-4, with D unclear. TRBV23-1 is filed as an ORF, its function uncertain. The CDR3 consists of 12 residues. V lost 3 bases, J lost 10 bases, and 9 bases lay in between. The CDR3 region has the DNA TGCGCCAGCAGTCATTCCCTAGGAAAACTGTTTTTT. Amino acid sequence: CASSHSLGKLFF.

The rearrangement uses TRBV10-2 and TRBJ1-1, with TRBD1 as a possible D gene (6 bases). CDR1 is WSHSY and CDR2 is SAAADI in the germline V gene. The CDR3 is 14 residues long. V was trimmed by 6 bases and J by 1 base, leaving 12 bases between them. The CDR3 reads CASRGNRENTEAFF. The CDR3 bases are TGCGCCAGCAGGGGGAACAGGGAGAACACTGAAGCTTTCTTT.

The chain recombines TRBV18 with TRBJ2-6, with D possibly matching TRBD1 (6 bases). The germline V gene has CDR1 KGHSH and CDR2 LQKENI. This CDR3 is built from 16 residues. V dropped 2 bases and J dropped 3 bases, with 11 bases sitting between them. The CDR3 coding sequence is TGTGCCAGCTCACCATCAGGGGCTGGTGGGGCCAACGTCCTGACTTTC. As protein: CASSPSGAGGANVLTF. Drawing the rest from reference TRBV18 and TRBJ2-6, the complete variable domain is NAGVMQNPRHLVRRRGQEARLRCSPMKGHSHVYWYRQLPEEGLKFMVYLQKENIIDESGMPKERFSAEFPKEGPSILRIQQVVRGDSAAYFCASSPSGAGGANVLTFGAGSRLTVL.

This clone occurred a few times. J is TRBJ2-5 and V is TRBV4-1; D not certain. Germline loops: CDR1 MGHRA, CDR2 YSYEKL. V was trimmed by 2 bases and J by 9 bases, leaving 13 bases between them. CDR3 length: 13 residues. Here the CDR3 reads CASSQTFERPQYF. CDR3 coding DNA: TGCGCCAGCAGCCAAACATTTGAGAGACCCCAGTACTTC.

The rearrangement links TRBV5-4 to TRBJ2-5; D unclear. V shed 4 bases and J shed 2 bases, with 9 bases lying between them. Germline V CDR1 and CDR2: SGHNT, YYREEE (reference sequence). CDR3 length: 13 residues. CDR3 sequence (DNA): TGTGCCAGCAGCCTTGTCGGGCAAGAGACCCAGTACTTC. Translating gives CASSLVGQETQYF.

The gene calls are TRBV27 and TRBJ2-7; D gene ambiguous. This CDR3 contains 15 residues. V lost 0 bases, J lost 6 bases, and 15 bases lay in between. The V gene's germline CDR1 is MNHEY and CDR2 SMNVEV (reference sequence). The CDR3 coding sequence is TGTGCCAGCAGTTTATCCGGAGATCCCCCCTTCGAGCAGTACTTC. The encoded protein is CASSLSGDPPFEQYF.

The V gene is TRBV13, the J gene TRBJ2-7; D unclear. CDR1 and CDR2 (germline): PRHDT, FYEKMQ (reference sequence). V was cut by 2 bases and J by 3 bases, with 14 bases left in between. The CDR3 is 15 amino acids. The CDR3 DNA is TGTGCCAGCAGCTTATCTGGGGTAGCTAGCTACGAGCAGTACTTC. It translates to CASSLSGVASYEQYF.

The rearrangement links TRBV7-2 to TRBJ2-1; no clear D. Germline V gives CDR1 SGHTA, CDR2 FQGNSA. Between the trimmed V and J ends, which lost 1 base and 10 bases, there was a span of 11 bases. The CDR3 runs 13 residues. The CDR3 loop reads CASSLVGGVEQFF. The CDR3, as DNA: TGTGCCAGCAGCTTAGTAGGTGGCGTAGAGCAGTTCTTC.

The rearrangement uses TRBV3-1 (or the pseudogene TRBV3-2) and TRBJ1-3; unclear D gene. Germline V gene data show CDR1 as LGHDT and CDR2 as YNNKEL (reference sequence). Trimming removed 1 base at V and 5 bases at J, with 6 bases between. The CDR3 sequence is 13 residues long. CDR3 residues: CASSQGIRNTIYF. The CDR3 DNA reads TGTGCCAGCAGCCAAGGTATAAGAAACACCATATATTTT.

The chain links TRBV2 to TRBJ2-5, with 12 bases that match TRBD2. The germline V gene has CDR1 SNHLY and CDR2 FYNNEI. V lost 5 bases, J lost 2 bases, and 9 bases stayed unmatched. CDR3 size: 17 residues. In DNA form, the CDR3 reads TGTGCCAGCAGTCATTCCCTAGCGGGGGGGCCACAAGAGACCCAGTACTTC. Its protein is CASSHSLAGGPQETQYF.

The V and J genes are TRBV5-1 and TRBJ1-3; D is undetermined. Germline V gene data show CDR1 as SGHRS and CDR2 as YFSETQ. V dropped 2 bases and J dropped 2 bases, with 5 bases sitting between them. This CDR3 has 13 amino acids. CDR3 sequence reads: CASSFWAGNTIYF. In nucleotides, the CDR3 is TGCGCCAGCAGCTTCTGGGCTGGAAACACCATATATTTT.

This chain connects TRBV19 to TRBJ1-1; D is uncertain. This CDR3 has 13 amino acids. CDR1 is LNHDA and CDR2 is SQIVND in the germline V gene (reference sequence). V was trimmed by 8 bases and J by 5 bases, leaving 15 bases between them. The DNA for the CDR3 is TGTGCCAGTGGTCAGACATCGGATACTGAAGCTTTCTTT. The encoded protein is CASGQTSDTEAFF.

This chain joins TRBV6-6 and TRBJ1-5, with D hard to call. This CDR3 contains 13 residues. Trimming stripped 6 bases from V and 4 bases from J, with 10 bases between. Germline loops: CDR1 MNHNY, CDR2 SVGAGI (reference sequence). DNA of the CDR3: TGTGCCAGCAGGCAACTTAATAATCAGCCCCAGCATTTT. Translation: CASRQLNNQPQHF.

The rearrangement joins TRBV19 to TRBJ2-1; D tentatively reads TRBD1 or TRBD2 (5 bases each). The germline V and J ends were trimmed by 6 bases and 9 bases, with 15 bases remaining between them. This CDR3 region has 13 residues. Germline V lookup: CDR1 LNHDA, CDR2 SQIVND (reference sequence). DNA of the CDR3: TGTGCCAGTAGGAGGGCAGGGTTTGGTGAGCAGTTCTTC. This codes for CASRRAGFGEQFF.

The V call is TRBV24-1, the J call TRBJ1-5, with a weak D call TRBD1 (5 bases). The CDR3 loop spans 14 amino acids. Germline V gives CDR1 KGHDR, CDR2 SFDVKD. V was clipped by 2 bases and J by 5 bases, with 9 bases between them. The CDR3 bases are TGTGCCACCAGTGATTCAGGGTCGGATCAGCCCCAGCATTTT. Translated, it gives CATSDSGSDQPQHF.

V usage is TRBV6-5 and J usage is TRBJ1-6; D may be TRBD1 (5 bases). Germline values: CDR1 MNHEY, CDR2 SVGAGI. With 7 bases removed from V and 7 bases from J, the gap between germline ends came to 17 bases. The CDR3 has 15 amino acids. CDR3 sequence reads: CASTTPKRTNSPLHF. CDR3 coding DNA: TGTGCCAGCACTACACCAAAACGGACAAATTCACCCCTCCACTTT.

This chain connects TRBV5-4 to TRBJ1-2, with D maybe TRBD1 (6 bases). The CDR3 consists of 12 residues. V dropped 5 bases and J dropped 7 bases, with 12 bases sitting between them. Germline V CDR1 and CDR2: SGHNT, YYREEE (reference sequence). The CDR3 region is CASRETGFGYTF. The CDR3 coding sequence is TGTGCCAGCAGGGAGACAGGTTTTGGCTACACCTTC.

The CDR3 here is CASSLTGTNTGELFF. The CDR3 bases are TGTGCCAGCAGCTTAACGGGAACGAACACCGGGGAGCTGTTTTTT. The V gene is TRBV7-3, the J gene TRBJ2-2; D unclear. Germline V gene lookup returns CDR1 SGHTA and CDR2 FQGTGA. V was trimmed by 0 bases and J by 0 bases, leaving 5 bases between them. The CDR3 consists of 15 residues.

V is TRBV28 and J is TRBJ1-1, with 10 bases matching TRBD1. J gave up 4 bases and V 6 bases, and 5 bases lay outside the gene matches. This CDR3 has 14 amino acids. Germline CDR1 reads MDHEN; CDR2 reads SYDVKM. CDR3 sequence (DNA): TGTGCCAGCAGCCAGACAGGGGGCGTCACTGAAGCTTTCTTT. Translation: CASSQTGGVTEAFF.

The chain carries TRBV24-1 and TRBJ1-2, with 7 bases aligning to TRBD1. Looked up from germline, CDR1 is KGHDR and CDR2 is SFDVKD. With V trimmed by 4 bases and J by 5 bases, 3 bases remained unmatched. This CDR3 has 13 residues. As DNA, the CDR3 is TGTGCCACCAGTGAATCAGGGGGATATGGCTACACCTTC. It encodes CATSESGGYGYTF.

The gene calls are TRBV11-2 and TRBJ2-1, with D uncertain. The CDR3 consists of 14 residues. Between the trimmed V and J ends, which lost 2 bases and 9 bases, there was a span of 14 bases. The germline V gene has CDR1 SGHAT and CDR2 FQNNGV. The CDR3 region is CASSLFRSYREQFF. CDR3 nucleotide sequence: TGTGCCAGCAGCTTATTTAGGAGTTACCGTGAGCAGTTCTTC.

The chain has TRBV5-1 and TRBJ1-6; no clear D. CDR1 and CDR2 from the germline V gene are SGHRS and YFSETQ. Trimming removed 0 bases at V and 8 bases at J, with 9 bases between. The CDR3 length is 14 residues. CDR3 sequence (DNA): TGCGCCAGCAGCTTGGGACGGAGTTATTCACCCCTCCACTTT. Its protein product is CASSLGRSYSPLHF.

Worth noting for this clone: The sample contains more than one DNA sequence encoding this CDR3. V and J are TRBV12-3 or TRBV12-4 and TRBJ1-2; D ambiguous. V lost 1 base, J lost 3 bases, and 6 bases lay in between. This CDR3 comprises 13 residues. The DNA of the CDR3 is TGTGCCAGCAGTTTAGAGGGATACTATGGCTACACCTTC. Translated, it gives CASSLEGYYGYTF.

This chain joins TRBV21-1 and TRBJ1-6; the D segment call TRBD1 is taken from the table without a DNA check. TRBV21-1 is described as a pseudogene. CDR3 length equals 16 residues. The CDR3 DNA follows: TGTGCCAGCAGCAAAAACCGCCAGGGGGCTAATTCACCCCTCCACTTT. Its translation: CASSKNRQGANSPLHF.

The rearrangement links TRBV28 to TRBJ1-1; D not certain. Germline CDR1 reads MDHEN; CDR2 reads SYDVKM. Trimming cost V 4 bases and J 9 bases, with 18 bases left between them. The CDR3 length is 14 residues. CDR3 bases: TGTGCCAGCAGTTCCTTACGTGCCCGGGTAAAAGCTTTCTTT. Amino acid sequence: CASSSLRARVKAFF.